This entry describes one T cell receptor (beta chain). Germline CDR1 SGHTA, CDR2 FQGNSA. V shed 3 bases, J shed 0 bases, and the junction held 6 bases outside the gene matches. CDR3 length: 16 residues. The data were taken from a study of a mutant IDH1 vaccine in newly diagnosed glioma. Study information: Before enrollment, patients got radiotherapy alone, temozolomide alone, or mostly the combination.

Specified time point: baseline, week 1 (first vaccination visit). Treatment here: pre-vaccination baseline after standard-of-care therapy. Clones were sequenced by immunoSEQ multiplex PCR, and TCRdb holds only the in-frame ones, with some missing. Among tens of thousands of clones listed, about 83% were seen once. The sequencing here drew on PBMCs, taken from a glioma patient treated with radiotherapy, temozolomide or both. This chain uses TRBV7-2 with TRBJ2-3; 7 bases agree with TRBD1. The sequence was obtained from a woman aged 40 to 55 with glioma. As DNA, the CDR3 is TGTGCCAGCAGCTTCCACAGGGGCACTAGCACAGATACGCAGTATTTT. This gives the protein CASSFHRGTSTDTQYF.